What follows is one T cell receptor beta chain and its context. Its antigen is as yet unknown. The record originates from a study of CD8 T cells in ankylosing spondylitis. Study results and limitations: Fewer than ten highly homologous variants made up a TCR beta motif that seemed to typify ankylosing spondylitis blood.

Trimming shortened V by 5 bases and J by 7 bases, and 12 bases separated the two germline ends. Looked up from germline, CDR1 is WSHSY and CDR2 is SAAADI. The CDR3 covers 13 residues. TCRdb passed the 5' RACE reads through MiXCR, listing each CDR3 protein once. Here the sample spans 700,000 or so distinct CDR3 sequences, roughly 20% being singletons. This rearrangement joins TRBV10-2 to TRBJ1-5, with D perhaps TRBD1 (5 bases). This clonotype was obtained from a male donor with ankylosing spondylitis. Sample: blood, either unsorted or a sorted T cell fraction (not recorded which). In DNA, the CDR3 is TGCGCCAGCAGTCGAGTCCGGGGGCAGCCCCAGCATTTT. Residues: CASSRVRGQPQHF.